This TCR beta chain is from a study of T cells after yellow fever vaccination. TCR cDNA was made by 5'RACE template switching, adding a universal primer site and UMIs. Each CDR3 protein is one row after TCRdb ran MiXCR on the 5' RACE reads. The sample consists of about 220,000 distinct CDR3 sequences, approximately 6.7% of them appearing once. Overall study results and limits: Most clones from primary vaccination were detected again post-booster (96% CD4, 88% CD8). Few clonotypes appeared in both CD4 and CD8 compartments. FACS-sorted repertoires could contain abundant clonotypes contaminating from the bulk population.

This clonotype has ten or more counts. Antigen: not known. The CDR3 totals 15 residues. Germline V gene data show CDR1 as MNHEY and CDR2 as SVGAGI. With 2 bases removed from V and 1 base from J, the gap between germline ends came to 12 bases. This chain links TRBV6-5 with TRBJ2-7; D is perhaps TRBD1 (5 bases). The receptor was isolated from a man aged 30 to 39 who received the YFV17D yellow fever vaccine. The starting material was CD4+ T cells sorted from PBMCs, obtained on the day of the yellow fever booster vaccination. CDR3 DNA: TGTGCCAGCAGTTACGGAGACAGTTATTCCTACGAGCAGTACTTC. Translating gives CASSYGDSYSYEQYF.